This T cell receptor beta chain derives from a study of cytomegalovirus exposure and HLA in healthy donors. The CDR3 covers 15 residues. Germline loops: CDR1 GTSNPN, CDR2 SVGIG (reference sequence). Trimming stripped 0 bases from V and 2 bases from J, with 13 bases between. Sequencing was performed with immunoSEQ multiplex PCR; in TCRdb, only in-frame clones are kept and a portion is missing. This repertoire shows 150,000 or so clones, around 88% found once; its top ten account for around 24%. The V gene is TRBV30, the J gene TRBJ1-1; weak D call: TRBD1 (6 bases). The TCR sequence derives from a man younger than 35 in good health and CMV-seropositive. Specimen: PBMCs. CDR3 bases: TGTGCCTGGAGTGTAAAGGGCAGGGGAAACACTGAAGCTTTCTTT. Amino acid sequence: CAWSVKGRGNTEAFF.